Presented here are 24 T cell receptor beta chains from one specimen sequenced in a study of T cell responses to AZD1222 COVID-19 vaccine. Sequencing was performed with immunoSEQ multiplex PCR; in TCRdb, only in-frame clones are kept and a portion is missing. The repertoire holds about 130,000 clones, with just over 90% as singletons. This specimen was peripheral blood, taken on day 0 of AZD1222 vaccination. The receptors were gathered from an adult in good health.

V gene TRBV7-2 combines with J gene TRBJ2-2; D is uncertain. V gave up 4 bases and J gave up 5 bases, with 11 bases separating them. The CDR3 length is 14 residues. Germline assignment: CDR1 SGHTA and CDR2 FQGNSA. The CDR3 nucleotides read TGTGCCAGCAGCTCATCCTTAGCAACCGGGGAGCTGTTTTTT. It is translated as CASSSSLATGELFF.

V is TRBV7-3 and J is TRBJ2-2, with D unresolved. Trimming stripped 5 bases from V and 0 bases from J, with 4 bases between. The CDR3 length is 13 residues. The germline V gene encodes CDR1 SGHTA and CDR2 FQGTGA. CDR3 residues: CASSAANTGELFF. CDR3 sequence (DNA): TGTGCCAGCAGCGCTGCGAACACCGGGGAGCTGTTTTTT.

This chain links TRBV5-1 with TRBJ2-5; TRBD2 agrees at 14 bases. After removal of 4 bases from V and 1 base from J, the junction contained 3 bases not matched to a gene. There are 16 residues in the CDR3. CDR1 and CDR2 from the germline V gene are SGHRS and YFSETQ. The CDR3 here is CASSTGLAGAQETQYF. For the CDR3, the DNA is TGCGCCAGCAGCACGGGACTAGCGGGGGCCCAAGAGACCCAGTACTTC.

This chain connects TRBV14 to TRBJ1-6; no clear D. The germline CDR1 and CDR2 sequences are SGHDN and FVKESK. Trimming left V 0 bases short and J 0 bases short, with 12 bases between. This CDR3 has 18 residues. CDR3 loop: CASSQESLTSSYNSPLHF. The CDR3 nucleotides are TGTGCCAGCAGCCAAGAGAGTCTAACCAGCTCCTATAATTCACCCCTCCACTTT.

The chain carries TRBV27 and TRBJ2-7; tentative D call: TRBD1 (5 bases). The CDR3 covers 13 residues. Germline-derived CDR1 and CDR2 are MNHEY and SMNVEV (reference sequence). V lost 4 bases and J lost 0, with 7 bases in between. DNA of the CDR3: TGTGCCAGCAGTTACAGGAGCTCCTACGAGCAGTACTTC. It is translated as CASSYRSSYEQYF.

The rearrangement links TRBV15 to TRBJ1-6; 8 positions agree with TRBD1. V gave up 5 bases and J gave up 4 bases; unmatched junction bases: 7. Per germline, CDR1 LNHNV and CDR2 YYDKDF (reference sequence). This CDR3 is 16 amino acids long. CDR3 loop: CATSPQGARYNSPLHF. The CDR3 nucleotides are TGTGCCACCAGCCCGCAGGGGGCGAGATATAATTCACCCCTCCACTTT.

This clone was observed once. This chain joins TRBV19 and TRBJ1-5, with D unresolved. Trimming stripped 1 base from V and 0 bases from J, with 4 bases between. CDR1 and CDR2 (germline): LNHDA, SQIVND (reference sequence). The CDR3 runs to 14 residues. CDR3 sequence (DNA): TGTGCCAGTAGTATAGGATTTAGCAATCAGCCCCAGCATTTT. As protein: CASSIGFSNQPQHF.

The V call is TRBV7-2, the J call TRBJ2-7; weak D call: TRBD2 (6 bases). V lost 2 bases and J 5 bases, leaving 16 bases between the germline ends. The CDR3 totals 15 residues. Looked up from germline, CDR1 is SGHTA and CDR2 is FQGNSA. CDR3 amino acids: CASSLLSGYSDEQYF. The CDR3 nucleotides are TGTGCCAGCAGCTTACTTAGCGGCTACTCGGACGAGCAGTACTTC.

The V and J genes are TRBV6-5 and TRBJ1-6; unclear D gene. V was pared by 0 bases and J by 2 bases, with 8 bases between. The CDR3 spans 16 residues. CDR1 and CDR2 from the germline V gene are MNHEY and SVGAGI. The CDR3, as DNA: TGTGCCAGCAGTTACTCTACCGGGACCTATAATTCACCCCTCCACTTT. Amino acid sequence: CASSYSTGTYNSPLHF.

The V call is TRBV5-1, the J call TRBJ2-1, with TRBD1 matching over 8 bases. J gave up 7 bases and V 4 bases, and 10 bases lay outside the gene matches. This CDR3 region has 15 residues. Germline CDR1 and CDR2: SGHRS and YFSETQ. The CDR3 coding sequence is TGCGCCAGCAGCCAGCCGGGACAGGATCGTAATGAGCAGTTCTTC. It translates to CASSQPGQDRNEQFF.

This sequence joins TRBV14 and TRBJ1-2, with 7 bases fitting TRBD1. There are 13 residues in the CDR3. V dropped 4 bases and J dropped 2; count of bases not matched to a gene: 1. Germline V lookup: CDR1 SGHDN, CDR2 FVKESK. The CDR3 DNA is TGTGCCAGCAGCCCGGGACAGAACTATGGCTACACCTTC. This translates into CASSPGQNYGYTF.

The chain combines TRBV28 with TRBJ1-5; no clear D gene. V was clipped by 3 bases and J by 3 bases, with 3 bases between them. Germline V gene lookup returns CDR1 MDHEN and CDR2 SYDVKM. The CDR3 runs to 12 residues. CDR3 in amino acids: CASSFLNQPQHF. In DNA form, the CDR3 reads TGTGCCAGCAGTTTTCTCAATCAGCCCCAGCATTTT.

This clone came up once. The chain has TRBV30 and TRBJ1-1, with D perhaps matching TRBD1 (6 bases). This CDR3 is built from 14 residues. CDR1 and CDR2 (germline): GTSNPN, SVGIG (reference sequence). The V and J ends lost 5 bases and 6 bases respectively, with 19 bases between them. The CDR3 sequence: CAWDDMGGGSEAFF. For the CDR3, the DNA is TGTGCCTGGGACGACATGGGCGGGGGCTCTGAAGCTTTCTTT.

The V call is TRBV5-5, the J call TRBJ2-5; 11 positions agree with TRBD1. This CDR3 region has 15 residues. V shed 4 bases and J 5 bases; nucleotides not matched to a gene: 7. CDR1 and CDR2 (germline): SGHKS, YYEKEE (reference sequence). This chain's CDR3 is CASSLGQGDRETQYF. DNA for the CDR3: TGTGCCAGCAGCCTGGGACAGGGGGATCGGGAGACCCAGTACTTC.

V is TRBV6-2 or TRBV6-3 and J is TRBJ1-2, with 7 nucleotides matching TRBD1. The CDR3 runs 13 residues. After removal of 5 bases from V and 2 bases from J, the junction contained 2 bases not matched to a gene. Germline V gene lookup returns CDR1 MNHEY and CDR2 SVGEGT. The CDR3 is CASSPTGNYGYTF. The CDR3 bases are TGTGCCAGCAGTCCGACAGGGAACTATGGCTACACCTTC.

V is TRBV7-9 and J is TRBJ2-7; 8 nucleotides line up with TRBD1. The CDR3 has 13 residues. Germline V CDR1 and CDR2: SEHNR, FQNEAQ (reference sequence). V was clipped by 4 bases and J by 6 bases; unmatched bases: 5. The CDR3: CASSSDRAREQYF. The CDR3 DNA sequence: TGTGCCAGCAGCTCGGACAGGGCACGCGAGCAGTACTTC. Full variable domain (missing parts from reference TRBV7-9 and TRBJ2-7): DTGVSQNPRHKITKRGQNVTFRCDPISEHNRLYWYRQTLGQGPEFLTYFQNEAQLEKSRLLSDRFSAERPKGSFSTLEIQRTEQGDSAMYLCASSSDRAREQYFGPGTRLTVT.

The chain joins TRBV25-1 to TRBJ1-2; TRBD1 agrees at 11 bases. J was trimmed by 3 bases and V by 11 bases; bases with no gene match: 8. The CDR3 is 14 residues long. Germline V lookup: CDR1 MGHDK, CDR2 SYGVNS. The CDR3 region is CARGGTGGDYGYTF. In DNA form, the CDR3 reads TGTGCCCGCGGGGGGACAGGGGGGGACTATGGCTACACCTTC.

This clone was picked up one time. This chain joins TRBV6-5 and TRBJ2-5; D tentatively fits TRBD1 or TRBD2 (7 bases each). Between the trimmed V and J ends, which lost 11 bases and 1 base, there was a span of 20 bases. CDR1 and CDR2 from the germline V gene are MNHEY and SVGAGI. This CDR3 region has 15 residues. The CDR3 protein is CAGLDRTGSQETQYF. The CDR3 coding sequence is TGTGCCGGACTAGATAGGACAGGATCCCAAGAGACCCAGTACTTC.

This chain connects TRBV7-2 to TRBJ1-4, with 8 bases matching TRBD1. V shed 3 bases and J 2 bases; nucleotides not matched to a gene: 5. CDR1 and CDR2 (germline): SGHTA, FQGNSA. CDR3 length equals 16 residues. The CDR3 protein is CASSFGGDRTNEKLFF. CDR3 coding DNA: TGTGCCAGCAGCTTTGGCGGGGACAGGACTAATGAAAAACTGTTTTTT.

This clone showed up just once. The chain uses TRBV5-1 and TRBJ2-5; 8 bases agree with TRBD2. With 0 bases clipped from V and 1 base from J, the junction kept 2 bases outside the gene matches. The CDR3 has 15 amino acids. Germline V lookup: CDR1 SGHRS, CDR2 YFSETQ. The CDR3 loop reads CASSLDGLAQETQYF. In nucleotides, the CDR3 is TGCGCCAGCAGCTTGGATGGACTAGCCCAAGAGACCCAGTACTTC.

The J gene is TRBJ2-3, the V gene TRBV24-1; D might be TRBD1 (5 bases). CDR1 and CDR2 from the germline V gene are KGHDR and SFDVKD. The CDR3 is made up of 16 amino acids. V dropped 4 bases and J dropped 0 bases, with 13 bases sitting between them. The CDR3: CATSDPGHLSTDTQYF. For the CDR3, the DNA is TGTGCCACCAGTGACCCTGGACACCTTAGCACAGATACGCAGTATTTT.

This clone has a single count. The same CDR3 arises from other DNA sequences in this sample as well. The chain has TRBV5-1 and TRBJ2-7; tentatively, D is TRBD1 or TRBD2 (5 bases each). V lost 0 bases and J 4 bases, leaving 8 bases between the germline ends. The germline gives CDR1 SGHRS, CDR2 YFSETQ. CDR3 length: 13 amino acids. In nucleotides, the CDR3 is TGCGCCAGCAGCTTGGCGGGACCTTACGAGCAGTACTTC. Translating it yields CASSLAGPYEQYF.

The chain recombines TRBV20-1 with TRBJ2-5, with 7 bases that match TRBD1. This CDR3 is built from 15 residues. The germline V gene encodes CDR1 DFQATT and CDR2 SNEGSKA (reference sequence). V trimming: 3 bases; J trimming: 0 bases; junction bases outside the gene matches: 7. The CDR3 sequence: CSASPADRYQETQYF. The CDR3 DNA sequence: TGCAGTGCTAGTCCCGCGGACAGGTACCAAGAGACCCAGTACTTC.

The rearrangement joins TRBV5-1 to TRBJ2-2; 7 bases match TRBD2. Trimming at V came to 3 bases and at J to 4 bases, leaving 6 bases not matched to a gene. The CDR3 spans 15 residues. Germline CDR1 is SGHRS and CDR2 is YFSETQ. CDR3 sequence reads: CASSSDGEGTGELFF. The CDR3 DNA sequence: TGCGCCAGCAGCTCGGACGGGGAGGGCACCGGGGAGCTGTTTTTT.